Below, 2 T cell receptor beta chains from the same sample are listed, as sequenced in a study of blood T cell repertoires in COVID-19. Profiled with immunoSEQ multiplex PCR; TCRdb holds only in-frame clones, not every one. The data hold under 250,000 clones, with approximately 84% observed a single time. The sequencing sample was made of peripheral blood. These receptors originate from a young woman who had recovered from COVID-19.

As DNA, the CDR3 is TGTGCCAGCACCGTTTTCGGGTCATTAAACACTGAAGCTTTCTTT. Encoded protein: CASTVFGSLNTEAFF. The genes are TRBV6-5 and TRBJ1-1; D unclear. Germline-derived CDR1 and CDR2 are MNHEY and SVGAGI. The CDR3 loop spans 15 amino acids. V was trimmed by 7 bases and J by 2 bases, leaving 17 bases between them.

The chain couples TRBV13 to TRBJ2-2; D possibly corresponds to TRBD1 (6 bases). CDR1 and CDR2 (germline): PRHDT, FYEKMQ (reference sequence). Trimming took 1 base from V and 4 from J, leaving 13 bases between them. CDR3 length equals 16 residues. CDR3 nucleotide sequence: TGTGCCAGCAGCTTAGAGGGGGTGAGAGGCACCGGGGAGCTGTTTTTT. It encodes CASSLEGVRGTGELFF.